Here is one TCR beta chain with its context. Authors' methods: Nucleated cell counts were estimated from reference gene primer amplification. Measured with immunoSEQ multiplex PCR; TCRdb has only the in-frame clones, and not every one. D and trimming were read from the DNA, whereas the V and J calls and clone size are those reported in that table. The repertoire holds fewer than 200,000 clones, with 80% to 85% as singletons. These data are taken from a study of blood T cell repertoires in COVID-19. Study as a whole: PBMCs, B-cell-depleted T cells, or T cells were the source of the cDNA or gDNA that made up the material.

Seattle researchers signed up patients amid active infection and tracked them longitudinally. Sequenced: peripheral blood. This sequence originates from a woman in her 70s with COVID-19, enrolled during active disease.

Written as DNA, the CDR3 is TGTGCCAGTAGTAGCGGTATCTCTGGAAACACCATATATTTT. Translation: CASSSGISGNTIYF. The V gene is TRBV19, the J gene TRBJ1-3; D is unresolved. This CDR3 has 14 residues. Trimming took off 4 bases at V and 0 bases at J, with 7 bases between the two ends. Germline-derived CDR1 and CDR2 are LNHDA and SQIVND (reference sequence).